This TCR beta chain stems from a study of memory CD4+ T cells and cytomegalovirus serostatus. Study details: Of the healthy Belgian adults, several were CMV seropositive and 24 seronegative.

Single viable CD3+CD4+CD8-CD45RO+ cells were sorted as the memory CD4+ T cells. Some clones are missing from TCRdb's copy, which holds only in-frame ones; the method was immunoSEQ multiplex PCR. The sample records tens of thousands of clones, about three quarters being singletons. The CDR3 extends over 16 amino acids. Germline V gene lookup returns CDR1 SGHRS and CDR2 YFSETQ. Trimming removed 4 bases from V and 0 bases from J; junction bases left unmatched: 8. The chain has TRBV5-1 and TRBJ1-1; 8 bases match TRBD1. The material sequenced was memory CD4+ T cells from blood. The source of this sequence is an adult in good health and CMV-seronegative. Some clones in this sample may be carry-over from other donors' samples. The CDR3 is CASSPDRGIMNTEAFF. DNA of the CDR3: TGCGCCAGCAGCCCAGACAGGGGCATTATGAACACTGAAGCTTTCTTT.